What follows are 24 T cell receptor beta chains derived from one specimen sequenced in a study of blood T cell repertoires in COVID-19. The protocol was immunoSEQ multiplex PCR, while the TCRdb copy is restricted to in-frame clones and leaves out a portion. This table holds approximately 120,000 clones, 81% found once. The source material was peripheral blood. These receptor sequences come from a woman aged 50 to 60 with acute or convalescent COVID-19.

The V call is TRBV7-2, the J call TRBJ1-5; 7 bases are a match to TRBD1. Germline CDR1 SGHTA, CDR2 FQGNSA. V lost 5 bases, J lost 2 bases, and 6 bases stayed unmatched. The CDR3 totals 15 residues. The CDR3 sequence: CASSLLGGGNQPQHF. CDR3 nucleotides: TGTGCCAGCAGCCTGTTAGGGGGCGGCAATCAGCCCCAGCATTTT.

Here the CDR3 DNA reads TGTGCCAGTAGTGTAGCGGGGGACTACGAGCAGTACTTC. It is translated as CASSVAGDYEQYF. The rearrangement links TRBV19 to TRBJ2-7; TRBD2 agrees at 9 bases. J was trimmed by 3 bases and V by 5 bases; bases with no gene match: 2. The CDR3 extends over 13 amino acids. Germline-derived CDR1 and CDR2 are LNHDA and SQIVND (reference sequence).

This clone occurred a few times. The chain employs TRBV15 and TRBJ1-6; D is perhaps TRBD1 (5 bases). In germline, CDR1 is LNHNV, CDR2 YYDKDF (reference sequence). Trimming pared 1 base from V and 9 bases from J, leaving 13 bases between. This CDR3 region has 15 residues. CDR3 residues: CATSRGGGVRSPLHF. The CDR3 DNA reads TGTGCCACCAGCAGAGGTGGAGGGGTGCGTTCACCCCTCCACTTT. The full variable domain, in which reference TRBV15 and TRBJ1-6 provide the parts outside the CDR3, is DAMVIQNPRYQVTQFGKPVTLSCSQTLNHNVMYWYQQKSSQAPKLLFHYYDKDFNNEADTPDNFQSRRPNTSFCFLDIRSPGLGDTAMYLCATSRGGGVRSPLHFGNGTRLTVT.

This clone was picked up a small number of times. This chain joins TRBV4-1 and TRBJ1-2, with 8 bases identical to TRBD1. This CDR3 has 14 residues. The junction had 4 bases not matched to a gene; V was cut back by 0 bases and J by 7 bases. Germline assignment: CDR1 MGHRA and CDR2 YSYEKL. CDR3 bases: TGCGCCAGCAGCCAAGACAGGGGGCGAGCTGGCTACACCTTC. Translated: CASSQDRGRAGYTF.

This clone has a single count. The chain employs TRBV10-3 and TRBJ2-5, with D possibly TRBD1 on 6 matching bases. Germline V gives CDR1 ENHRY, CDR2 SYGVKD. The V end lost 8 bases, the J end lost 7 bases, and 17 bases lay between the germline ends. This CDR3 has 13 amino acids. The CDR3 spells CAISRGTPGTQYF. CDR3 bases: TGTGCCATCTCGAGGGGGACCCCGGGGACCCAGTACTTC.

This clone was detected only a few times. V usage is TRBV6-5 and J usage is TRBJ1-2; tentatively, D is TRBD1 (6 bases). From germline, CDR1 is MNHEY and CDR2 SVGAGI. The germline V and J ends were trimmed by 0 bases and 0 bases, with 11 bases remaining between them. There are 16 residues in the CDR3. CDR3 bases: TGTGCCAGCAGTTACTCTCCGGGGGGCTCTAACTATGGCTACACCTTC. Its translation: CASSYSPGGSNYGYTF.

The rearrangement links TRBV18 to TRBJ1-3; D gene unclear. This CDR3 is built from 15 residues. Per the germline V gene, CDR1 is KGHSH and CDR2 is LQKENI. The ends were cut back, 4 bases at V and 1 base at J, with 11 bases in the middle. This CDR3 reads CASSHGGSSGNTIYF. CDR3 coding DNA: TGTGCCAGCTCACACGGCGGTAGTTCTGGAAACACCATATATTTT.

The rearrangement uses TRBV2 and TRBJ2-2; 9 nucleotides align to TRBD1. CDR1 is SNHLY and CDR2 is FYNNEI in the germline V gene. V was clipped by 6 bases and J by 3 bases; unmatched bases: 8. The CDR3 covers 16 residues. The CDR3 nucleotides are TGTGCCAGCAGCTATTCCGGGACAGGGCACACCGGGGAGCTGTTTTTT. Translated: CASSYSGTGHTGELFF.

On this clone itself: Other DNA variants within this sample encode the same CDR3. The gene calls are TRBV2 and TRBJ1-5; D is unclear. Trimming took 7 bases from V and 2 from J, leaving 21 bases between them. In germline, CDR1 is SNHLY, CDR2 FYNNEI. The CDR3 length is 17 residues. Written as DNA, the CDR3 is TGTGCCAGCAAAAAGGAGGCGGGTCAGCGAGGCAATCAGCCCCAGCATTTT. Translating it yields CASKKEAGQRGNQPQHF.

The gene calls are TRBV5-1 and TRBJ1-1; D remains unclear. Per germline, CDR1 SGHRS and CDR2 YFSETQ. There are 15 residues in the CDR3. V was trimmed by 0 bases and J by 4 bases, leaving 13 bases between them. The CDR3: CASSLAPGSSTEAFF. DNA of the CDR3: TGCGCCAGCAGCTTGGCACCGGGAAGTTCCACTGAAGCTTTCTTT.

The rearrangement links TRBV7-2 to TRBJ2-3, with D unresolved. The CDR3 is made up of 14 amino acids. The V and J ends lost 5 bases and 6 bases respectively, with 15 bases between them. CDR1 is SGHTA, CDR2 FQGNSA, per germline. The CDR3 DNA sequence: TGTGCCAGCAGCCCCCAGGCCTTACAGGATACGCAGTATTTT. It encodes CASSPQALQDTQYF.

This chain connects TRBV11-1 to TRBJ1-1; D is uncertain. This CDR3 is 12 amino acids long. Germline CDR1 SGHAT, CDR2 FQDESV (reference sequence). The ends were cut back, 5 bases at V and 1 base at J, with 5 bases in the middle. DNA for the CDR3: TGTGCCAGCAGCCCGTCGAACACTGAAGCTTTCTTT. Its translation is CASSPSNTEAFF.

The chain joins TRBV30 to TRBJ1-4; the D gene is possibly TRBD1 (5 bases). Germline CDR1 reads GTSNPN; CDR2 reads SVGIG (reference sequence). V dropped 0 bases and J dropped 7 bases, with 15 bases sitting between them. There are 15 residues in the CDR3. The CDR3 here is CAWSVHGGMSEKLFF. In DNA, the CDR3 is TGTGCCTGGAGTGTACACGGGGGTATGAGTGAAAAACTGTTTTTT.

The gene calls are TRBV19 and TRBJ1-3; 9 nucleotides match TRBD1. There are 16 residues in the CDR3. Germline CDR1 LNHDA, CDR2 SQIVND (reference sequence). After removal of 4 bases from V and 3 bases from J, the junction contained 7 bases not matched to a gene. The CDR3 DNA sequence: TGTGCCAGTAGTACCGCCGGGACAGGGATTGGAAACACCATATATTTT. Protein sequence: CASSTAGTGIGNTIYF.

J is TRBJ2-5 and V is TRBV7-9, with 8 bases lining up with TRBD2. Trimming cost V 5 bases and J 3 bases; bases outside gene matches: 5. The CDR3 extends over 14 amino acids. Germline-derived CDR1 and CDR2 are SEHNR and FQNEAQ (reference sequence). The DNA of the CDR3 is TGTGCCAGCAGCCCTAGCGGGTGGAAAGAGACCCAGTACTTC. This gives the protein CASSPSGWKETQYF. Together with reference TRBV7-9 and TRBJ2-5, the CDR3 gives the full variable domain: DTGVSQNPRHKITKRGQNVTFRCDPISEHNRLYWYRQTLGQGPEFLTYFQNEAQLEKSRLLSDRFSAERPKGSFSTLEIQRTEQGDSAMYLCASSPSGWKETQYFGPGTRLLVL.

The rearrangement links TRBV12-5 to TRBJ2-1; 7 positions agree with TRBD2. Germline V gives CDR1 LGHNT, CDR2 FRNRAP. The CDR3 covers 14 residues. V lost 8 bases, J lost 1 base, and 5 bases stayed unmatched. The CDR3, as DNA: TGTGCTAGTTGTAGCGGGCAATCCTACAATGAGCAGTTCTTC. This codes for CASCSGQSYNEQFF.

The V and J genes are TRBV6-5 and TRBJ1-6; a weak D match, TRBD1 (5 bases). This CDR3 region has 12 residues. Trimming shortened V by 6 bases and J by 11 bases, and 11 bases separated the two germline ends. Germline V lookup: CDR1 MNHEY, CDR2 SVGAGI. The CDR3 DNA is TGTGCCAGCAGGAGCTTAGGGGCACCCCTCCACTTT. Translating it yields CASRSLGAPLHF.

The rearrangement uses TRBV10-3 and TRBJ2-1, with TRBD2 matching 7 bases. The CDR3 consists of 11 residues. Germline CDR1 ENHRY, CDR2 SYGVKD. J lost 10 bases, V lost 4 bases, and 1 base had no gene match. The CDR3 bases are TGTGCCATCAGTGGGGGACTAGAGCAGTTCTTC. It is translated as CAISGGLEQFF.

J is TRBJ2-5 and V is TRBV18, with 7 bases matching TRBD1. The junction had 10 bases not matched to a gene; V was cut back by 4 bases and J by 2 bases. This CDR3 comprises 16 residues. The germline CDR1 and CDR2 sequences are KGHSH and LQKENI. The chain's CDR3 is CASSQTGTARQETQYF. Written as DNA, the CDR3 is TGTGCCAGCTCACAAACCGGGACAGCCCGGCAAGAGACCCAGTACTTC.

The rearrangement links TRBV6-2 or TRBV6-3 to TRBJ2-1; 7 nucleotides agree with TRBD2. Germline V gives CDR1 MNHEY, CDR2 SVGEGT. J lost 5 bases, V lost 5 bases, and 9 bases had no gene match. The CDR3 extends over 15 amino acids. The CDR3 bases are TGTGCCAGCAGTCAAGGACTAGGTTACGACAATGAGCAGTTCTTC. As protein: CASSQGLGYDNEQFF.

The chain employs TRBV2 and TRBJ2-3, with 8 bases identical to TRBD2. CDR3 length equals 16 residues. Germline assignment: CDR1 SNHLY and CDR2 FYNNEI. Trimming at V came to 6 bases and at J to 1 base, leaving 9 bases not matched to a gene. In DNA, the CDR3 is TGTGCCAGCAGAGATAGCGGGACCCTCGGCACAGATACGCAGTATTTT. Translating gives CASRDSGTLGTDTQYF.

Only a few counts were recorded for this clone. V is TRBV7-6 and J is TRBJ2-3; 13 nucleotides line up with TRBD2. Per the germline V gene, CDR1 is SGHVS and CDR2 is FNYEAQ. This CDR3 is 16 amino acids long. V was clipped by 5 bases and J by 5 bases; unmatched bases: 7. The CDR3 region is CASSPRLAGGVDTQYF. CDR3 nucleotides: TGTGCCAGCAGCCCTCGACTAGCGGGGGGCGTAGATACGCAGTATTTT.

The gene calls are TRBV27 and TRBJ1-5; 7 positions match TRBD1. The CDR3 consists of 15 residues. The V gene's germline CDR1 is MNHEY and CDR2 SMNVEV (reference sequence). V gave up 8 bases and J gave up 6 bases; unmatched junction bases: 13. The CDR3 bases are TGTGCCAGCTCACCGAATCTAGGGGGCGGTCAGCCCCAGCATTTT. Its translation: CASSPNLGGGQPQHF.

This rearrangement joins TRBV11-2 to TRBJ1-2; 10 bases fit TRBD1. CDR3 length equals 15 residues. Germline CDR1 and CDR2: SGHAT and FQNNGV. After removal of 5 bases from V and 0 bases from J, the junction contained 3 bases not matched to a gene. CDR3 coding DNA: TGTGCCAGCAGCCTAGGACAGGGGGCTAACTATGGCTACACCTTC. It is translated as CASSLGQGANYGYTF.